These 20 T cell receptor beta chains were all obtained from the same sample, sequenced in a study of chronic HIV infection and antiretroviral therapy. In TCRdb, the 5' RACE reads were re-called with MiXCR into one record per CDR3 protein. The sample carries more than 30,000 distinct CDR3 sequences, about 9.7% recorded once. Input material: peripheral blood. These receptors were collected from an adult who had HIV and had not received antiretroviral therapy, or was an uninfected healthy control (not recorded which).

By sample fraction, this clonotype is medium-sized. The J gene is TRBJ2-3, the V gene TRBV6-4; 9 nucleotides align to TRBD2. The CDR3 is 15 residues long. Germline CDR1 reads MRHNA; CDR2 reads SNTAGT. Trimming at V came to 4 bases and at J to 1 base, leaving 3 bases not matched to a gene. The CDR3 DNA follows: TGTGCCAGCAGTGGAGCGGGAGGAGGCACAGATACGCAGTATTTT. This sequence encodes CASSGAGGGTDTQYF.

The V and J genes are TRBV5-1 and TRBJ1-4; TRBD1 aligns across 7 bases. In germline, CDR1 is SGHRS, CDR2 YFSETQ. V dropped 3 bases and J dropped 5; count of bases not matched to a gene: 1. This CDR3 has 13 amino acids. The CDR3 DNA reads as TGCGCCAGCAGCTCGGGACAGAATGAAAAACTGTTTTTT. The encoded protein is CASSSGQNEKLFF.

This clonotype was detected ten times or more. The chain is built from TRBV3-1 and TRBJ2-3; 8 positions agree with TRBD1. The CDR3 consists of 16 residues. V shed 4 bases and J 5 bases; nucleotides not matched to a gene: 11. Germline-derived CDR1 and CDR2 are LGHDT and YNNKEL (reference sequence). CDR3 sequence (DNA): TGTGCCAGCAGCCCGCGGACAGGGCTAGGTCTAGATACGCAGTATTTT. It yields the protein CASSPRTGLGLDTQYF.

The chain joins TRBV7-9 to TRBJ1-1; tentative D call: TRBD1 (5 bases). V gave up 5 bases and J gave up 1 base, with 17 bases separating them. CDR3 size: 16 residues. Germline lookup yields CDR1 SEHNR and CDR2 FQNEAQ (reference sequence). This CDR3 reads CASSPRTGARNTEAFF. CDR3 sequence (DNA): TGTGCCAGCAGCCCCCGTACAGGTGCCAGGAACACTGAAGCTTTCTTT.

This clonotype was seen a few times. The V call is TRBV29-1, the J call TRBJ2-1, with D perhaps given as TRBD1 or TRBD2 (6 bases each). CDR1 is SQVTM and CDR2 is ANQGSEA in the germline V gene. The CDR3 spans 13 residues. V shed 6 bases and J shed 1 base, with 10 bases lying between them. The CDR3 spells CSVGGSSYNEQFF. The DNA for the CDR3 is TGCAGCGTGGGGGGCAGTTCCTACAATGAGCAGTTCTTC.

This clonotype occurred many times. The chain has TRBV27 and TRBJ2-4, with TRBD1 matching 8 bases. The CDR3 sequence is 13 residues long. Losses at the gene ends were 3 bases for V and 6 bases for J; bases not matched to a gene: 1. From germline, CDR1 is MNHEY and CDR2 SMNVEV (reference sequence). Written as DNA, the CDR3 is TGTGCCAGCAGTTTTGGACAGGGAAACATTCAGTACTTC. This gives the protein CASSFGQGNIQYF.

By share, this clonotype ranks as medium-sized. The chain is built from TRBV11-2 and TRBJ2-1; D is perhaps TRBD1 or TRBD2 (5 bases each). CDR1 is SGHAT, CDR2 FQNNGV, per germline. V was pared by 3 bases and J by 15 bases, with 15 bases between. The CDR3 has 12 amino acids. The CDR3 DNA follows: TGTGCCAGCAGCTTGAGAGGCGACGGGGCGTTCTTC. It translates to CASSLRGDGAFF.

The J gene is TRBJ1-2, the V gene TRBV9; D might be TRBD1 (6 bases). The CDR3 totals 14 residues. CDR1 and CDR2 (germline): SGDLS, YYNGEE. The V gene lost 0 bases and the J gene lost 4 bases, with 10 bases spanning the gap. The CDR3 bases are TGTGCCAGCAGCGTAGGGACAGACTCCTATGGCTACACCTTC. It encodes CASSVGTDSYGYTF. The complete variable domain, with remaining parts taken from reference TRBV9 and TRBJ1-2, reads DSGVTQTPKHLITATGQRVTLRCSPRSGDLSVYWYQQSLDQGLQFLIQYYNGEERAKGNILERFSAQQFPDLHSELNLSSLELGDSALYFCASSVGTDSYGYTFGSGTRLTVV.

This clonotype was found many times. Here the CDR3 DNA reads TGTGCCACCAGCAGAACGACAGGGACCGGTCAGCCCCAGCATTTT. Translated: CATSRTTGTGQPQHF. This sequence joins TRBV15 and TRBJ1-5, with TRBD1 matching 7 bases. Germline lookup yields CDR1 LNHNV and CDR2 YYDKDF (reference sequence). This CDR3 is built from 15 residues. V gave up 2 bases and J gave up 6 bases; unmatched junction bases: 7.

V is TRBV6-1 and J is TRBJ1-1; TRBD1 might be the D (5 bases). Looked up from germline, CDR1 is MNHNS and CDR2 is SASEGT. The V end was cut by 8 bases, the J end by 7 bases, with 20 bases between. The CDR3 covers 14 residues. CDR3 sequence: CASWGPLQIREAFF. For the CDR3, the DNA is TGTGCCAGCTGGGGCCCCCTCCAGATCCGTGAAGCTTTCTTT.

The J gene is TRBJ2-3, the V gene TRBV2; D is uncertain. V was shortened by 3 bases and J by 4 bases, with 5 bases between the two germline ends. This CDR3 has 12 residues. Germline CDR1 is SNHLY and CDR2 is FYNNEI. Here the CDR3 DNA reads TGTGCCAGCAGTGATTATTCAGATACGCAGTATTTT. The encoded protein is CASSDYSDTQYF.

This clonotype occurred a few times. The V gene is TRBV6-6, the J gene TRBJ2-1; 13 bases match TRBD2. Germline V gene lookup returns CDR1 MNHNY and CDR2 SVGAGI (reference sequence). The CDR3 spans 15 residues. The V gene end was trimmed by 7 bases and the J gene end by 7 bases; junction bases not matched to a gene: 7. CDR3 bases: TGTGCCAGCACCACGGGACTAGCGGGGTTGAATGAGCAGTTCTTC. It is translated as CASTTGLAGLNEQFF.

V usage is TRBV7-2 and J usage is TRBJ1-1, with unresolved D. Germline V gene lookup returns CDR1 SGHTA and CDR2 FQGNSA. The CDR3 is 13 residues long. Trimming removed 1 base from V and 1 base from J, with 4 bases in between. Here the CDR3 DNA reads TGTGCCAGCAGCTTAGAAGCGAACACTGAAGCTTTCTTT. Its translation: CASSLEANTEAFF.

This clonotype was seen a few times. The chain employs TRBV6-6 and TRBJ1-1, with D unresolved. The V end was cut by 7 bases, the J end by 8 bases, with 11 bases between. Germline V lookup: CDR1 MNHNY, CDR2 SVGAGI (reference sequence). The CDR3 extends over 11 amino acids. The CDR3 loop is CASIKEYEAFF. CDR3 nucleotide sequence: TGTGCCAGCATAAAAGAATACGAAGCTTTCTTT.

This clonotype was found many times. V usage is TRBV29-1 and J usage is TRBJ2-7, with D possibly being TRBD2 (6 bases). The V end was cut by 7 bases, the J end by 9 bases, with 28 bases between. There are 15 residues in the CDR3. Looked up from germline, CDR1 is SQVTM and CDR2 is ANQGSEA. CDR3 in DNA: TGCAGCGCGGCGCGGGACGCACGGGGATTCGCTATGCAGTACTTC. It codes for CSAARDARGFAMQYF.

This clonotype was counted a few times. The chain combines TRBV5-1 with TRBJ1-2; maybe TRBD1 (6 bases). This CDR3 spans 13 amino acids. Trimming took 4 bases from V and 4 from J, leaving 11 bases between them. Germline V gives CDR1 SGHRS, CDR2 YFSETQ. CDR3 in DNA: TGCGCCAGCAGCAATGGACAGTCCTATGGCTACACCTTC. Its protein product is CASSNGQSYGYTF.

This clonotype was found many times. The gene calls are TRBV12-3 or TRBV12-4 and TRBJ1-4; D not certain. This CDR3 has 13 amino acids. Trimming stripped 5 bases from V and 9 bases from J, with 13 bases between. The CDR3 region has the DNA TGTGCCAGCAGTCCTAGGGTGACAAAAAAACTGTTTTTT. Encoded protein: CASSPRVTKKLFF.

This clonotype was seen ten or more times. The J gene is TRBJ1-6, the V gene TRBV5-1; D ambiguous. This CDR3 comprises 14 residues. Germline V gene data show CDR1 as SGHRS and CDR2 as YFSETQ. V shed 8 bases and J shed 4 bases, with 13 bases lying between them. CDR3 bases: TGCGCCAGTTGTGAGGGAGGGTATAATTCACCCCTCCACTTT. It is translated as CASCEGGYNSPLHF.

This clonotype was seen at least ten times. Here the CDR3 reads CASSPYQETQYF. The CDR3, as DNA: TGCGCCAGCAGCCCTTACCAAGAGACCCAGTACTTC. This sequence joins TRBV5-1 and TRBJ2-5, with D unresolved. The CDR3 covers 12 residues. The V end lost 4 bases, the J end lost 0 bases, and 4 bases lay between the germline ends. Germline loops: CDR1 SGHRS, CDR2 YFSETQ. Together with reference TRBV5-1 and TRBJ2-5, the CDR3 gives the full variable domain: KAGVTQTPRYLIKTRGQQVTLSCSPISGHRSVSWYQQTPGQGLQFLFEYFSETQRNKGNFPGRFSGRQFSNSRSEMNVSTLELGDSALYLCASSPYQETQYFGPGTRLLVL.

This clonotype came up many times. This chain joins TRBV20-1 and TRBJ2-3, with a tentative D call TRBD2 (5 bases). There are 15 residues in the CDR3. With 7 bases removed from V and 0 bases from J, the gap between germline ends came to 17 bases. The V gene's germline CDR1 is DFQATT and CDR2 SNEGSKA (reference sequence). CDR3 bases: TGCAGTGTTCAAAATTCGGGAACTAGCACAGATACGCAGTATTTT. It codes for CSVQNSGTSTDTQYF.